Sequencing of this T cell receptor beta chain was carried out in a study of T cell repertoires in urothelial bladder cancer (dated by TCRdb to the late 2010s). Background on the whole study: Clinical stages of the approximately twelve resected lesions were three cT0, three cTa, three cT1 and three cT2 or greater. The study compared TCR repertoire clonality in bladder tumors with that in benign bladder inflammation. About a dozen resected bladder lesions, consisting of urothelial carcinoma (UC+) and benign (UC-) specimens, were examined. About twelve patients with bladder lesions who were undergoing transurethral resection were prospectively identified.

Beyond this particular receptor, the publication reports: The median percentage of tumor infiltrating lymphocytes was around 2% in carcinoma specimens and approximately 11% in benign specimens. A single T-cell clone reached up to roughly 15% of infiltrating lymphocytes in carcinoma specimens, compared with 1.5% to 2.5% in benign specimens. Urothelial carcinoma specimens contained fewer T cells than benign specimens, with a median of around 6,000 versus 25,000.

Bladder lesion specimens were collected at transurethral resection and stored at -80C. From bladder specimens obtained at transurethral resection, DNA was extracted. The CDR3 runs 15 amino acids, cysteine and phenylalanine included. Here the CDR3 DNA is all that survives: 45 bases in frame from base 1. According to the germline V gene, CDR1 reads ENHRY and CDR2 reads SYGVKD. V is clipped by 7 bases and J by 5 bases, and the sequence between their germline boundaries is 21 bases long. The immunoSEQ assay was used to sequence the CDR3 region of the TCR beta chain. The source study handled its data this way. For every specimen, the T-cell fraction, clonal dominance and maximum TCR clone frequency were calculated. Entries here come from immuneACCESS through TCRdb and include only in-frame sequences with V and J called. Some clones fail to appear in such tables; in the studies checked, an unresolved V gene covers under half of the shortfall, and the cause of the remainder is unknown. The D gene and trimming were derived from the DNA, and the V and J assignments and clone size from that table. A total of more than 2,000 clones appear in this sample, about three quarters of them only once. The biggest ten clones account for about a tenth of the sample.

With respect to this clone: Its cognate antigen has yet to be identified. Base qualities are missing; no much larger clone stands one base away.

The sample taken for sequencing was tumor-infiltrating cells from bladder cancer. This clonotype was obtained from a human donor with urothelial carcinoma. The chain is made from TRBV10-3 and TRBJ2-7, with no D gene named confidently. The CDR3 corresponds to CAINNASGRSDEQYF. The base sequence is TGTGCCATCAACAATGCCTCAGGACGGTCGGACGAGCAGTACTTC.